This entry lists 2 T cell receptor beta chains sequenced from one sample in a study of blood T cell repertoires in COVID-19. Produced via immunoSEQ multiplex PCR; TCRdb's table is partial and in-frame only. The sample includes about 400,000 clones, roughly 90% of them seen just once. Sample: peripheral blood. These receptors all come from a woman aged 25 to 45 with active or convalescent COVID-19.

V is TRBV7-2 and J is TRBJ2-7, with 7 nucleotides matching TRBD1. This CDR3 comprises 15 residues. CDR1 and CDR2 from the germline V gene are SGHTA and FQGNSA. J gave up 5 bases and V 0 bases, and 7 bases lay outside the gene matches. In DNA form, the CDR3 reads TGTGCCAGCAGCTTAGCTTACGGACAGGCCCACGAGCAGTACTTC. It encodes CASSLAYGQAHEQYF.

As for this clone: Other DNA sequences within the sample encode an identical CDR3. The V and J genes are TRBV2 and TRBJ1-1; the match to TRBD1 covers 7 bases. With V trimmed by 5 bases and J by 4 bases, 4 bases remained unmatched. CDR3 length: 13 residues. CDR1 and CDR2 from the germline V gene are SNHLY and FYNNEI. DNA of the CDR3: TGTGCCAGCAGTCGACAGGGTAGCACTGAAGCTTTCTTT. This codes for CASSRQGSTEAFF. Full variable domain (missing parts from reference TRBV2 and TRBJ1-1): EPEVTQTPSHQVTQMGQEVILRCVPISNHLYFYWYRQILGQKVEFLVSFYNNEISEKSEIFDDQFSVERPDGSNFTLKIRSTKLEDSAMYFCASSRQGSTEAFFGQGTRLTVV.